The 23 T cell receptor beta chains below were found in one sample sequenced in a study of cytomegalovirus exposure and HLA in healthy donors. Primers for the PCR totalled 60 Vbeta and 13 Jbeta. Only in-frame clones appear in the TCRdb table, and some are missing; sequencing was by immunoSEQ multiplex PCR. This table has some 79,000 clones, 63% appearing once. Input material: PBMCs. The receptors originated from a woman in her thirties or forties in good health and CMV-seropositive.

The CDR3 loop reads CASSPTGGYGYTF. CDR3 nucleotides: TGTGCCAGCAGCCCTACAGGGGGTTATGGCTACACCTTC. This sequence joins TRBV7-2 and TRBJ1-2, with 8 positions matching TRBD1. Germline CDR1 is SGHTA and CDR2 is FQGNSA. J gave up 5 bases and V 5 bases, and 4 bases lay outside the gene matches. CDR3 length: 13 residues. Full variable domain (missing parts from reference TRBV7-2 and TRBJ1-2): GAGVSQSPSNKVTEKGKDVELRCDPISGHTALYWYRQSLGQGLEFLIYFQGNSAPDKSGLPSDRFSAERTGGSVSTLTIQRTQQEDSAVYLCASSPTGGYGYTFGSGTRLTVV.

This clone came up a few times. The chain carries TRBV28 and TRBJ1-1, with D possibly being TRBD1 (5 bases). This CDR3 contains 13 residues. Trimming removed 2 bases from V and 13 bases from J, with 17 bases in between. Germline CDR1 reads MDHEN; CDR2 reads SYDVKM. CDR3 DNA: TGTGCCAGCAGTTTAGACAGACCCGAGTCTGATTTCTTT. It encodes CASSLDRPESDFF.

The rearrangement joins TRBV7-8 to TRBJ1-1; tentative D call: TRBD1 (6 bases). Germline CDR1 and CDR2: SGHVS and FQNEAQ. Trimming removed 5 bases from V and 2 bases from J, with 12 bases in between. This CDR3 spans 14 amino acids. Here the CDR3 reads CASSAGATNTEAFF. The DNA for the CDR3 is TGTGCCAGCAGCGCAGGGGCCACTAACACTGAAGCTTTCTTT.

There are a few counts of this clone. The chain joins TRBV7-9 to TRBJ2-6; 7 positions match TRBD1. V lost 3 bases and J lost 2; bases outside the gene matches: 1. Germline CDR1 is SEHNR and CDR2 is FQNEAQ (reference sequence). The CDR3 contains 15 residues. Here the CDR3 reads CASSFTGAGANVLTF. As DNA, the CDR3 is TGTGCCAGCAGCTTTACAGGGGCTGGGGCCAACGTCCTGACTTTC.

This chain uses TRBV7-2 with TRBJ1-2, with D perhaps TRBD1 (5 bases). The CDR3 is 15 residues long. Between the trimmed V and J ends, which lost 1 base and 2 bases, there was a span of 11 bases. Germline CDR1 is SGHTA and CDR2 is FQGNSA. The CDR3 DNA follows: TGTGCCAGCAGCTTAGGCGGGGGTTCGAACTATGGCTACACCTTC. It is translated as CASSLGGGSNYGYTF. Together with reference TRBV7-2 and TRBJ1-2, the CDR3 gives the full variable domain: GAGVSQSPSNKVTEKGKDVELRCDPISGHTALYWYRQSLGQGLEFLIYFQGNSAPDKSGLPSDRFSAERTGGSVSTLTIQRTQQEDSAVYLCASSLGGGSNYGYTFGSGTRLTVV.

The rearrangement links TRBV5-6 to TRBJ1-5; 10 bases are shared with TRBD1. The germline V gene encodes CDR1 SGHDT and CDR2 YYEEEE. This CDR3 comprises 15 residues. Trimming removed 1 base from V and 6 bases from J; junction bases left unmatched: 4. The CDR3 loop is CASSLWTGGSQPQHF. In nucleotides, the CDR3 is TGTGCCAGCAGCTTGTGGACAGGGGGAAGTCAGCCCCAGCATTTT. Full variable domain (remainder filled in from reference TRBV5-6 and TRBJ1-5): DAGVTQSPTHLIKTRGQQVTLRCSPKSGHDTVSWYQQALGQGPQFIFQYYEEEERQRGNFPDRFSGHQFPNYSSELNVNALLLGDSALYLCASSLWTGGSQPQHFGDGTRLSIL.

The V gene is TRBV28, the J gene TRBJ1-5; D uncertain. The CDR3 length is 15 residues. From germline, CDR1 is MDHEN and CDR2 SYDVKM. The V and J ends lost 0 bases and 0 bases respectively, with 6 bases between them. The CDR3 nucleotides read TGTGCCAGCAGTTTATGGGCAGATAGCAATCAGCCCCAGCATTTT. It translates to CASSLWADSNQPQHF.

This sequence joins TRBV4-3 and TRBJ2-2, with TRBD1 identical over 7 bases. Germline assignment: CDR1 LGHNA and CDR2 YSLEER. V shed 0 bases and J 3 bases; nucleotides not matched to a gene: 10. The CDR3 is made up of 18 amino acids. CDR3 bases: TGCGCCAGCAGCCAAGACGGCCCTGGGACAGATCACACCGGGGAGCTGTTTTTT. Protein: CASSQDGPGTDHTGELFF.

J is TRBJ2-1 and V is TRBV30; the D gene is possibly TRBD2 (6 bases). CDR1 and CDR2 from the germline V gene are GTSNPN and SVGIG (reference sequence). This CDR3 is built from 13 residues. The V end lost 5 bases, the J end lost 6 bases, and 14 bases lay between the germline ends. The CDR3 loop reads CAWDSGTGNEQFF. As DNA, the CDR3 is TGTGCCTGGGATTCCGGGACTGGCAATGAGCAGTTCTTC.

CDR3 protein: CATLDRNTEAFF. The CDR3 DNA follows: TGTGCCACCCTGGACAGAAACACTGAAGCTTTCTTT. This chain connects TRBV28 to TRBJ1-1; perhaps TRBD1 as D (6 bases). The ends were cut back, 10 bases at V and 2 bases at J, with 11 bases in the middle. Germline assignment: CDR1 MDHEN and CDR2 SYDVKM. This CDR3 region has 12 residues.

This clone was counted only a few times. The V call is TRBV27, the J call TRBJ2-5, with 10 bases lining up with TRBD1. Germline values: CDR1 MNHEY, CDR2 SMNVEV (reference sequence). Trimming at V came to 6 bases and at J to 6 bases, leaving 4 bases not matched to a gene. This CDR3 is built from 13 residues. DNA for the CDR3: TGTGCCAGCAGCACGGGACAGGGGAAGACCCAGTACTTC. It codes for CASSTGQGKTQYF.

This clone was picked up one time. J is TRBJ1-1 and V is TRBV7-9; D may be TRBD1 (5 bases). CDR1 SEHNR and CDR2 FQNEAQ come from the germline V gene (reference sequence). CDR3 length: 14 amino acids. V shed 5 bases and J shed 1 base, with 11 bases lying between them. The CDR3 DNA is TGTGCCAGCAGCCCCCCGGACAAGAACACTGAAGCTTTCTTT. It encodes CASSPPDKNTEAFF.

The chain recombines TRBV28 with TRBJ1-5; D call uncertain. Germline assignment: CDR1 MDHEN and CDR2 SYDVKM. V lost 6 bases, J lost 6 bases, and 9 bases lay in between. The CDR3 contains 12 residues. CDR3 bases: TGTGCCAGCAGAGCCCTCGGTCAGCCCCAGCATTTT. Translating gives CASRALGQPQHF.

The chain uses TRBV19 and TRBJ2-1; 15 bases match TRBD2. The V segment lost 5 bases and the J segment 10 bases; nucleotides outside the gene matches: 9. CDR1 and CDR2 from the germline V gene are LNHDA and SQIVND (reference sequence). The CDR3 is 16 residues long. The CDR3 sequence is CASSSRTSGRAWEQFF. The CDR3 DNA reads as TGTGCCAGTAGTTCTAGGACTAGCGGGAGGGCTTGGGAGCAGTTCTTC. The whole variable domain, filled in from reference TRBV19 and TRBJ2-1, reads DGGITQSPKYLFRKEGQNVTLSCEQNLNHDAMYWYRQDPGQGLRLIYYSQIVNDFQKGDIAEGYSVSREKKESFPLTVTSAQKNPTAFYLCASSSRTSGRAWEQFFGPGTRLTVL.

The sample holds a few counts of this clone. This rearrangement joins TRBV7-9 to TRBJ2-7; D is possibly TRBD2 (7 bases). In germline, CDR1 is SEHNR, CDR2 FQNEAQ (reference sequence). This CDR3 comprises 16 residues. V was trimmed by 1 base and J by 6 bases, leaving 19 bases between them. CDR3 sequence: CASSLEGHWGGGEQYF. The CDR3 nucleotides are TGTGCCAGCAGCTTAGAAGGTCATTGGGGAGGGGGCGAGCAGTACTTC. Using reference TRBV7-9 and TRBJ2-7 for the parts outside the CDR3, the full variable domain is DTGVSQNPRHKITKRGQNVTFRCDPISEHNRLYWYRQTLGQGPEFLTYFQNEAQLEKSRLLSDRFSAERPKGSFSTLEIQRTEQGDSAMYLCASSLEGHWGGGEQYFGPGTRLTVT.

In the case of this clone: The junction departs from germline at one end; a sequencing error may be responsible. The rearrangement uses TRBV7-9 and TRBJ1-1; perhaps TRBD1 as D (6 bases). This CDR3 has 14 residues. Germline V gene sequence: CDR1 SEHNR, CDR2 FQNEAQ (reference sequence). CDR3: CASTLRGGDTEAFF. CDR3 coding DNA: TGTGCCAGCACCTTACGCGGGGGCGACACTGAAGCTTTCTTT. The full variable domain, its missing parts supplied by reference TRBV7-9 and TRBJ1-1, is DTGVSQNPRHKITKRGQNVTFRCDPISEHNRLYWYRQTLGQGPEFLTYFQNEAQLEKSRLLSDRFSAERPKGSFSTLEIQRTEQGDSAMYLCASTLRGGDTEAFFGQGTRLTVV.

This clone has a single count. The V call is TRBV2, the J call TRBJ2-5; possible D gene TRBD1, 6 bases. This CDR3 contains 14 residues. V was shortened by 1 base and J by 2 bases, with 8 bases between the two germline ends. Germline V gives CDR1 SNHLY, CDR2 FYNNEI. CDR3 region: CASSEGTAQETQYF. The CDR3 DNA is TGTGCCAGCAGTGAAGGGACAGCTCAAGAGACCCAGTACTTC.

This sequence joins TRBV10-2 and TRBJ2-7, with TRBD1 identical over 8 bases. Germline V gene lookup returns CDR1 WSHSY and CDR2 SAAADI. The CDR3 runs 14 residues. V gave up 7 bases and J gave up 6 bases; unmatched junction bases: 11. The CDR3: CASTQGAPASEQYF. The CDR3 DNA reads as TGCGCCAGCACCCAGGGGGCGCCGGCATCCGAGCAGTACTTC.

This clone showed up just a few times. The V gene is TRBV4-3, the J gene TRBJ1-2; maybe TRBD1 (6 bases). V shed 1 base and J shed 5 bases, with 11 bases lying between them. The CDR3 is 14 amino acids. Looked up from germline, CDR1 is LGHNA and CDR2 is YSLEER. Here the CDR3 reads CASSQGAGDYGYTF. The CDR3 coding sequence is TGCGCCAGCAGCCAAGGCGCAGGGGATTATGGCTACACCTTC.

This clone has just a few counts. The chain carries TRBV10-1 and TRBJ2-7; 9 nucleotides agree with TRBD2. There are 14 residues in the CDR3. Germline V gene data show CDR1 as WNHNN and CDR2 as SYGVQD (reference sequence). Losses at the gene ends were 6 bases for V and 4 bases for J; bases not matched to a gene: 7. CDR3 coding DNA: TGCGCCAGCAGACATCCTAGCGGGGTTTACGAGCAGTACTTC. This codes for CASRHPSGVYEQYF.

This sequence joins TRBV28 and TRBJ2-5, with TRBD1 matching over 7 bases. Germline V lookup: CDR1 MDHEN, CDR2 SYDVKM. Trimming at V came to 5 bases and at J to 4 bases, leaving 10 bases not matched to a gene. The CDR3 is 15 residues long. The CDR3 sequence is CASSTTRQGRETQYF. The CDR3 nucleotides read TGTGCCAGCAGTACTACCAGACAGGGCCGAGAGACCCAGTACTTC.

This sequence joins TRBV7-2 and TRBJ1-6, with D perhaps TRBD1 (5 bases). The length of the CDR3 is 14 residues. V was shortened by 6 bases and J by 8 bases, with 14 bases between the two germline ends. Germline V gene lookup returns CDR1 SGHTA and CDR2 FQGNSA. CDR3 region: CASSLAGTYSPLHF. The CDR3 DNA sequence: TGTGCCAGCAGTCTGGCAGGGACTTATTCACCCCTCCACTTT.

This chain links TRBV28 with TRBJ2-7; maybe TRBD1 (6 bases). The CDR3 sequence is 14 residues long. Trimming stripped 5 bases from V and 6 bases from J, with 17 bases between. Germline V gene sequence: CDR1 MDHEN, CDR2 SYDVKM. Here the CDR3 reads CASSTRQEPLEQYF. CDR3 sequence (DNA): TGTGCCAGCAGTACAAGACAGGAGCCCCTCGAGCAGTACTTC.